The 5 T cell receptor beta chains reported below all come from one sample, sequenced in a study of T cells in tuberculosis. Measured with immunoSEQ multiplex PCR; TCRdb has only the in-frame clones, and not every one. The data hold 25,000 to 40,000 clones, with 85% to 95% observed a single time. Sequencing was carried out using PBMCs. These receptors originate from a donor aged 10-35 years with latent tuberculosis or without tuberculosis infection. Some clones in this sample may be carry-over from other donors' samples.

V is TRBV28 and J is TRBJ1-2, with D unresolved. The CDR3 is 12 residues long. In germline, CDR1 is MDHEN, CDR2 SYDVKM. V was pared by 4 bases and J by 8 bases, with 11 bases between. The CDR3 loop reads CASSSDIRGYTF. CDR3 nucleotide sequence: TGTGCCAGCAGTTCCGACATAAGGGGCTACACCTTC.

V gene TRBV30 combines with J gene TRBJ1-2; 7 bases are a match to TRBD1. This CDR3 has 14 residues. The ends lost 4 bases at V and 4 bases at J; junction bases unmatched: 9. Germline V lookup: CDR1 GTSNPN, CDR2 SVGIG (reference sequence). The CDR3: CAWTGTAKVYGYTF. CDR3 sequence (DNA): TGTGCCTGGACCGGGACAGCGAAAGTCTATGGCTACACCTTC.

The chain links TRBV5-1 to TRBJ2-7; D is ambiguous. The ends were cut back, 4 bases at V and 1 base at J, with 18 bases in the middle. Germline CDR1 SGHRS, CDR2 YFSETQ. The CDR3 totals 16 residues. DNA for the CDR3: TGCGCCAGCAGCCGTCGTTTAAGCGAGAAGTCCTACGAGCAGTACTTC. Its translation is CASSRRLSEKSYEQYF.

The chain combines TRBV27 with TRBJ2-7; a possible D gene is TRBD1 (5 bases). From germline, CDR1 is MNHEY and CDR2 SMNVEV (reference sequence). The CDR3 totals 14 residues. The V gene lost 2 bases and the J gene lost 0 bases, with 8 bases spanning the gap. CDR3 nucleotide sequence: TGTGCCAGCAGTTTAGGGGCAAGCTCCTACGAGCAGTACTTC. Residues: CASSLGASSYEQYF.

CDR3 residues: CASSQDPRGSYEQYF. In nucleotides, the CDR3 is TGCGCCAGCAGCCAAGATCCCAGGGGGAGCTACGAGCAGTACTTC. V and J are TRBV4-1 and TRBJ2-7; 7 positions agree with TRBD1. In germline, CDR1 is MGHRA, CDR2 YSYEKL. V lost 0 bases, J lost 3 bases, and 5 bases stayed unmatched. This CDR3 has 15 residues.